This entry lists 28 T cell receptor beta chains sequenced from one sample in a study of cytomegalovirus exposure and HLA in healthy donors. 13 Jbeta primers and 60 Vbeta primers were used for the PCR. This table comes from immunoSEQ multiplex PCR, and its TCRdb copy is limited to in-frame clones, with some not included. There are 95,000 to 100,000 clones in the sample; 85% to 90% occur only once, and approximately 3.9% lies in the top ten. The sample comprised PBMCs. The receptors were sampled from a man aged 25-40 years in good health and CMV-seronegative.

V usage is TRBV9 and J usage is TRBJ2-7; D possibly corresponds to TRBD2 (7 bases). The germline V gene encodes CDR1 SGDLS and CDR2 YYNGEE. V lost 4 bases, J lost 3 bases, and 17 bases lay in between. The CDR3 covers 15 residues. Here the CDR3 reads CASSLRGAPGYEQYF. Written as DNA, the CDR3 is TGTGCCAGCAGCCTTCGGGGGGCGCCGGGCTACGAGCAGTACTTC.

The chain joins TRBV6-5 to TRBJ1-6; TRBD1 matches 7 bases. This CDR3 comprises 15 residues. Per the germline V gene, CDR1 is MNHEY and CDR2 is SVGAGI. Trimming removed 6 bases from V and 7 bases from J; junction bases left unmatched: 9. CDR3 DNA: TGTGCCAGCAGCTCTAACAGGGGTGGAAATTCACCCCTCCACTTT. It encodes CASSSNRGGNSPLHF.

V gene TRBV10-3 combines with J gene TRBJ2-7; D remains ambiguous. Trimming cost V 3 bases and J 6 bases, with 9 bases left between them. Germline values: CDR1 ENHRY, CDR2 SYGVKD. This CDR3 is 12 amino acids long. The CDR3 loop is CAISDTSGEQYF. The DNA of the CDR3 is TGTGCCATCAGTGACACGTCCGGCGAGCAGTACTTC.

The chain links TRBV5-5 to TRBJ2-2, with a possible D match to TRBD2 (6 bases). This CDR3 spans 16 amino acids. Germline assignment: CDR1 SGHKS and CDR2 YYEKEE (reference sequence). V lost 1 base, J lost 0 bases, and 10 bases lay in between. CDR3 nucleotides: TGTGCCAGCAGCTTGTTAGCGGCCCCGAACACCGGGGAGCTGTTTTTT. This codes for CASSLLAAPNTGELFF.

The rearrangement joins TRBV14 to TRBJ1-6, with a possible D match to TRBD1 (6 bases). Trimming removed 4 bases at V and 8 bases at J, with 12 bases between. The CDR3 is 14 residues long. Germline CDR1 and CDR2: SGHDN and FVKESK. As DNA, the CDR3 is TGTGCCAGCAGCCGCGGACAGTTACATTCACCCCTCCACTTT. Its protein is CASSRGQLHSPLHF.

The CDR3 sequence is CASRSGGLNTGELFF. Written as DNA, the CDR3 is TGTGCCAGCAGGTCAGGGGGCTTGAACACCGGGGAGCTGTTTTTT. V and J are TRBV28 and TRBJ2-2; 8 bases line up with TRBD1. The CDR3 is 15 residues long. Germline values: CDR1 MDHEN, CDR2 SYDVKM. Trimming removed 6 bases from V and 1 base from J; junction bases left unmatched: 4.

This sequence joins TRBV7-9 and TRBJ1-5, with D unclear. Germline CDR1 and CDR2: SEHNR and FQNEAQ (reference sequence). The CDR3 runs 13 residues. Trimming removed 4 bases from V and 0 bases from J, with 4 bases in between. For the CDR3, the DNA is TGTGCCAGCAGCTCTTATAGCAATCAGCCCCAGCATTTT. It is translated as CASSSYSNQPQHF.

The CDR3 sequence: CASSSWTGGYNEQFF. The CDR3 DNA follows: TGTGCCAGCAGCTCATGGACAGGGGGCTACAATGAGCAGTTCTTC. The gene calls are TRBV7-9 and TRBJ2-1, with 10 bases that match TRBD1. V lost 4 bases and J lost 3; bases outside the gene matches: 3. Germline V gene lookup returns CDR1 SEHNR and CDR2 FQNEAQ (reference sequence). The CDR3 contains 15 residues.

This chain uses TRBV7-9 with TRBJ1-1, with D possibly being TRBD1 (6 bases). CDR1 is SEHNR and CDR2 is FQNEAQ in the germline V gene (reference sequence). CDR3 length: 12 residues. V was cut by 5 bases and J by 10 bases, with 14 bases left in between. Here the CDR3 DNA reads TGTGCCAGCAGCCCGACAGGTAGGGTAGCTTTCTTT. As protein: CASSPTGRVAFF.

Of note for this clone: At one of its ends the junction is not consistent with the germline gene, which may arise from a read error. The CDR3 protein is CASSPRDRGYGELFF. As DNA, the CDR3 is TGTGCTAGCAGCCCGAGGGACAGGGGGTACGGGGAGCTGTTTTTT. The chain uses TRBV7-7 and TRBJ2-2, with 11 bases identical to TRBD1. Per germline, CDR1 SSHAT and CDR2 FNYEAQ (reference sequence). This CDR3 comprises 15 residues.

This sequence joins TRBV4-2 and TRBJ2-3; tentatively, D is TRBD1 (5 bases). The germline gives CDR1 LGHNA, CDR2 YNFKEQ. The CDR3 has 13 residues. V was cut by 4 bases and J by 8 bases, with 13 bases left in between. The CDR3 loop reads CASSLGPPGTQYF. In DNA, the CDR3 is TGTGCCAGCAGCCTGGGGCCGCCGGGTACGCAGTATTTT.

The count of this clone is one. This chain links TRBV6-5 with TRBJ2-1; 9 bases fit TRBD2. Germline CDR1 is MNHEY and CDR2 is SVGAGI. The CDR3 contains 14 residues. The V gene end was trimmed by 10 bases and the J gene end by 2 bases; junction bases not matched to a gene: 6. Here the CDR3 DNA reads TGTGCCACGACGCGGGGGGGTCCCTACAATGAGCAGTTCTTC. Its translation: CATTRGGPYNEQFF.

The rearrangement joins TRBV2 to TRBJ2-5, with 9 bases that match TRBD1. The CDR3 spans 15 residues. V lost 6 bases and J lost 4; bases outside the gene matches: 9. The germline V gene has CDR1 SNHLY and CDR2 FYNNEI. The CDR3 is CASRPPDRGPETQYF. CDR3 nucleotides: TGTGCCAGCAGACCTCCGGACAGGGGACCAGAGACCCAGTACTTC.

This clone was counted only a few times. The chain's CDR3 is CASTGPWADTQYF. CDR3 DNA sequence: TGTGCCAGCACAGGGCCGTGGGCAGATACGCAGTATTTT. The chain couples TRBV7-3 to TRBJ2-3; D is perhaps TRBD1 (5 bases). CDR1 is SGHTA, CDR2 FQGTGA, per germline. The length of the CDR3 is 13 residues. V lost 7 bases, J lost 4 bases, and 12 bases lay in between.

The V and J genes are TRBV7-9 and TRBJ2-7; TRBD1 agrees at 7 bases. The CDR3 contains 14 residues. Trimming at V came to 5 bases and at J to 2 bases, leaving 6 bases not matched to a gene. Germline-derived CDR1 and CDR2 are SEHNR and FQNEAQ (reference sequence). This chain's CDR3 is CASSISGQPYEQYF. Here the CDR3 DNA reads TGTGCCAGCAGCATTTCGGGACAGCCCTACGAGCAGTACTTC.

This clone was detected only a few times. The chain uses TRBV10-3 and TRBJ2-1; 8 bases map to TRBD1. Germline V gene lookup returns CDR1 ENHRY and CDR2 SYGVKD. Trimming removed 6 bases from V and 7 bases from J; junction bases left unmatched: 11. CDR3 length: 15 amino acids. The CDR3 region is CAIRQLETGENEQFF. CDR3 in DNA: TGTGCCATCAGGCAGCTTGAGACAGGGGAAAATGAGCAGTTCTTC.

The V and J genes are TRBV5-4 and TRBJ2-1, with 7 bases matching TRBD2. The germline V gene has CDR1 SGHNT and CDR2 YYREEE (reference sequence). Germline trimming cut 6 bases from V and 5 bases from J; bases unmatched to any gene: 11. This CDR3 contains 15 residues. CDR3 sequence (DNA): TGTGCCAGCACCCACAGCGGGACCCCCGACAATGAGCAGTTCTTC. Translation gives CASTHSGTPDNEQFF.

In DNA form, the CDR3 reads TGTGCCAGCAGCTTACGTGGGACGGGAGGGCCCGCAGATACGCAGTATTTT. Translating it yields CASSLRGTGGPADTQYF. The chain uses TRBV7-9 and TRBJ2-3; 8 positions agree with TRBD2. The CDR3 has 17 residues. With 2 bases clipped from V and 4 bases from J, the junction kept 11 bases outside the gene matches. Germline lookup yields CDR1 SEHNR and CDR2 FQNEAQ (reference sequence).

The rearrangement joins TRBV2 to TRBJ1-2; D not resolved. CDR3 length: 13 residues. Deletions cut 8 bases from V and 0 bases from J, with 10 bases between. Germline lookup yields CDR1 SNHLY and CDR2 FYNNEI. The CDR3 loop is CASQTGTNYGYTF. The CDR3 region has the DNA TGTGCCAGCCAGACGGGAACTAACTATGGCTACACCTTC.

This clone was seen only once. The rearrangement joins TRBV7-8 to TRBJ1-2, with unresolved D. Germline CDR1 and CDR2: SGHVS and FQNEAQ. CDR3 size: 18 residues. With 0 bases removed from V and 0 bases from J, the gap between germline ends came to 17 bases. The CDR3 sequence: CASSLASLTSGTNYGYTF. Here the CDR3 DNA reads TGTGCCAGCAGCTTAGCGAGTTTAACCTCCGGGACTAACTATGGCTACACCTTC.

This clone has more than one count but fewer than ten. This chain uses TRBV27 with TRBJ2-1; a possible D gene is TRBD1 (5 bases). Looked up from germline, CDR1 is MNHEY and CDR2 is SMNVEV (reference sequence). The length of the CDR3 is 12 residues. The ends were cut back, 6 bases at V and 10 bases at J, with 13 bases in the middle. CDR3: CASSLQGAEQFF. CDR3 coding DNA: TGTGCCAGCAGCCTCCAGGGCGCGGAGCAGTTCTTC.

The V and J genes are TRBV18 and TRBJ1-3, with D possibly matching TRBD1 (5 bases). This CDR3 spans 15 amino acids. Trimming cost V 3 bases and J 0 bases, with 9 bases left between them. From germline, CDR1 is KGHSH and CDR2 LQKENI. The CDR3 sequence: CASSPDRSSGNTIYF. The CDR3, as DNA: TGTGCCAGCTCACCCGACAGAAGCTCTGGAAACACCATATATTTT.

The J gene is TRBJ1-1, the V gene TRBV4-2; tentatively, D is TRBD1 (5 bases). V lost 0 bases, J lost 0 bases, and 8 bases lay in between. Germline lookup yields CDR1 LGHNA and CDR2 YNFKEQ. CDR3 length equals 15 residues. CDR3 loop: CASSQDGRVNTEAFF. CDR3 sequence (DNA): TGTGCCAGCAGCCAAGATGGCAGGGTGAACACTGAAGCTTTCTTT.

CDR3 region: CASSHLTLEPQHF. CDR3 sequence (DNA): TGCGCCAGCAGCCACCTAACCTTGGAGCCCCAGCATTTT. The J gene is TRBJ1-5, the V gene TRBV4-1; D is unresolved. Trimming stripped 3 bases from V and 8 bases from J, with 11 bases between. Germline lookup yields CDR1 MGHRA and CDR2 YSYEKL. The CDR3 totals 13 residues.

This clone has only one observation. The chain joins TRBV18 to TRBJ2-2; the match to TRBD1 covers 12 bases. The CDR3 is 15 residues long. V gave up 4 bases and J gave up 7 bases; unmatched junction bases: 4. In germline, CDR1 is KGHSH, CDR2 LQKENI. CDR3 residues: CASSRDRGRNGELFF. The CDR3 DNA reads TGTGCCAGCTCACGGGACAGGGGGCGAAACGGGGAGCTGTTTTTT.

CDR3 DNA: TGTGCCAGCAGCTTGGTAAGCGAAACAGATACGCAGTATTTT. Residues: CASSLVSETDTQYF. The genes are TRBV5-6 and TRBJ2-3; D remains unclear. Germline CDR1 reads SGHDT; CDR2 reads YYEEEE. This CDR3 is built from 14 residues. V lost 0 bases, J lost 3 bases, and 8 bases lay in between.

The CDR3 region has the DNA TGTGCCAGCAGCTTTTCCGGGACTAGCGGGCAAACCTCCTACGAGCAGTACTTC. It codes for CASSFSGTSGQTSYEQYF. The chain couples TRBV7-2 to TRBJ2-7, with 12 positions matching TRBD2. The germline V gene has CDR1 SGHTA and CDR2 FQGNSA. The CDR3 is made up of 18 amino acids. V gave up 3 bases and J gave up 0 bases; unmatched junction bases: 9.

The chain employs TRBV2 and TRBJ2-7; 9 nucleotides agree with TRBD1. With 6 bases clipped from V and 2 bases from J, the junction kept 8 bases outside the gene matches. Germline V CDR1 and CDR2: SNHLY, FYNNEI. This CDR3 has 15 residues. This CDR3 is CASSTTGTGTYEQYF. For the CDR3, the DNA is TGTGCCAGCAGCACGACCGGGACAGGGACCTACGAGCAGTACTTC.